Here is one TCR beta chain with its context. At one boundary the junction diverges from the germline segment, which might be a read error. These data originate in a study of blood T cell repertoires in COVID-19. Original processing methods: Reference gene primer amplification yielded estimated nucleated cell counts. Libraries were prepared by immunoSEQ multiplex PCR; TCRdb keeps only in-frame clonotypes and omits some of them. For V, J and clone size, that table is used; D and trimming come from the DNA. The table records just over 650,000 clones, approximately 90% of them present only once. Per the germline V gene, CDR1 is MNHNS and CDR2 is SASEGT. The CDR3 has 16 residues.

Material for sequencing was peripheral blood. The chain combines TRBV6-1 with TRBJ1-1; the match to TRBD1 covers 12 bases. This receptor was obtained from a woman between 18 and 30 years old with acute or convalescent COVID-19. CDR3 amino acids: CASSKAGTGGSTEAFF. The CDR3 DNA reads TGTGCCAGCAGTAAAGCCGGGACAGGGGGCAGCACTGAAGCTTTCTTT.